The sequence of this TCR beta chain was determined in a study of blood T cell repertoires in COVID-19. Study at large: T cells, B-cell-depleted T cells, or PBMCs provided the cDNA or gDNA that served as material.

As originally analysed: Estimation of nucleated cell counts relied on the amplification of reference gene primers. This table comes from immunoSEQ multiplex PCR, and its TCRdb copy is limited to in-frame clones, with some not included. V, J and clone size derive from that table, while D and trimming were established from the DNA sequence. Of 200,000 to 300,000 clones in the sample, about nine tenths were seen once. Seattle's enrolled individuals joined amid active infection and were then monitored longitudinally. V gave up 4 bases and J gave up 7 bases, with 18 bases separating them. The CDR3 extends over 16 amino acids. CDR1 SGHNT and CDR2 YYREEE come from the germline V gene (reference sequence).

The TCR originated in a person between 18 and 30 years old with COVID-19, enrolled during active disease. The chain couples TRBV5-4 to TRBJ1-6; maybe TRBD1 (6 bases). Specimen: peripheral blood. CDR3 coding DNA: TGTGCCAGCAGCCCGGGTGTGGACAGATTAAATTCACCCCTCCACTTT. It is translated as CASSPGVDRLNSPLHF. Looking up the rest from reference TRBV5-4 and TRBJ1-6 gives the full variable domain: ETGVTQSPTHLIKTRGQQVTLRCSSQSGHNTVSWYQQALGQGPQFIFQYYREEENGRGNFPPRFSGLQFPNYSSELNVNALELDDSALYLCASSPGVDRLNSPLHFGNGTRLTVT.